A single sample gave rise to the 11 T cell receptor beta chains below, sequenced in a study of blood T cell repertoires in COVID-19. Repertoires were generated with immunoSEQ multiplex PCR, while TCRdb's copy carries only in-frame clones and drops some. Here the sample spans some 27,000 clones, roughly two thirds being singletons. Sequenced: peripheral blood. Source of these receptors: a human donor in a cohort sampled during active COVID-19.

The chain employs TRBV9 and TRBJ1-5; D is unresolved. The CDR3 has 12 amino acids. Trimming removed 0 bases at V and 10 bases at J, with 8 bases between. Germline V gives CDR1 SGDLS, CDR2 YYNGEE. The CDR3 reads CASSVGSGPQHF. The CDR3 nucleotides are TGTGCCAGCAGCGTAGGGAGCGGACCCCAGCATTTT. The full variable domain, its missing parts supplied by reference TRBV9 and TRBJ1-5, is DSGVTQTPKHLITATGQRVTLRCSPRSGDLSVYWYQQSLDQGLQFLIQYYNGEERAKGNILERFSAQQFPDLHSELNLSSLELGDSALYFCASSVGSGPQHFGDGTRLSIL.

The chain employs TRBV2 and TRBJ2-2, with 7 bases identical to TRBD1. With 5 bases clipped from V and 1 base from J, the junction kept 7 bases outside the gene matches. Germline V gene sequence: CDR1 SNHLY, CDR2 FYNNEI. The CDR3 totals 16 residues. CDR3 amino acids: CASSYQTGRNTGELFF. In DNA form, the CDR3 reads TGTGCCAGCAGTTACCAGACAGGGAGGAACACCGGGGAGCTGTTTTTT. The complete variable domain, with remaining parts taken from reference TRBV2 and TRBJ2-2, reads EPEVTQTPSHQVTQMGQEVILRCVPISNHLYFYWYRQILGQKVEFLVSFYNNEISEKSEIFDDQFSVERPDGSNFTLKIRSTKLEDSAMYFCASSYQTGRNTGELFFGEGSRLTVL.

The chain carries TRBV9 and TRBJ2-3; no firm D call. This CDR3 contains 12 residues. Trimming stripped 0 bases from V and 10 bases from J, with 9 bases between. The germline V gene encodes CDR1 SGDLS and CDR2 YYNGEE. The CDR3 protein is CASSVGGGSQYF. The CDR3 region has the DNA TGTGCCAGCAGCGTAGGAGGTGGGTCGCAGTATTTT.

This chain links TRBV28 with TRBJ1-2; the match to TRBD1 covers 8 bases. Losses at the gene ends were 2 bases for V and 8 bases for J; bases not matched to a gene: 13. The CDR3 spans 16 residues. Germline assignment: CDR1 MDHEN and CDR2 SYDVKM. The CDR3 nucleotides are TGTGCCAGCAGTTTAAACCTCGGGACAGGATCTAGGGGCTACACCTTC. It specifies CASSLNLGTGSRGYTF.

This clone was seen a few times. J is TRBJ2-1 and V is TRBV10-3, with 8 bases lining up with TRBD2. The V gene's germline CDR1 is ENHRY and CDR2 SYGVKD. Losses at the gene ends were 8 bases for V and 8 bases for J; bases not matched to a gene: 8. The CDR3 totals 13 residues. The CDR3 bases are TGTGCCATCGGAGTAGCGGGGAATGATGAGCAGTTCTTC. It translates to CAIGVAGNDEQFF.

This clone was counted between two and nine times. V is TRBV11-2 and J is TRBJ2-3; D is uncertain. The germline V gene has CDR1 SGHAT and CDR2 FQNNGV. The V gene lost 1 base and the J gene lost 4 bases, with 3 bases spanning the gap. The CDR3 totals 12 residues. The CDR3, as DNA: TGTGCCAGCAGCTTAGCTCCAGATACGCAGTATTTT. Residues: CASSLAPDTQYF. Full variable domain (missing parts from reference TRBV11-2 and TRBJ2-3): EAGVAQSPRYKIIEKRQSVAFWCNPISGHATLYWYQQILGQGPKLLIQFQNNGVVDDSQLPKDRFSAERLKGVDSTLKIQPAKLEDSAVYLCASSLAPDTQYFGPGTRLTVL.

The rearrangement joins TRBV5-1 to TRBJ2-7; 10 positions match TRBD2. Trimming removed 5 bases from V and 3 bases from J; junction bases left unmatched: 5. In germline, CDR1 is SGHRS, CDR2 YFSETQ. This CDR3 has 14 amino acids. The CDR3 DNA reads TGCGCCAGCAGATCTAGCGGGGGAAACTACGAGCAGTACTTC. As protein: CASRSSGGNYEQYF.

This chain uses TRBV29-1 with TRBJ2-7, with 7 bases aligning to TRBD1. In germline, CDR1 is SQVTM, CDR2 ANQGSEA. The CDR3 length is 12 residues. The ends lost 6 bases at V and 2 bases at J; junction bases unmatched: 4. The CDR3 loop reads CSVRDSTYEQYF. CDR3 bases: TGCAGCGTCCGGGACAGTACCTACGAGCAGTACTTC.

This clone was observed a few times. This sequence joins TRBV19 and TRBJ1-2; no clear D gene. CDR3 length: 13 amino acids. Per the germline V gene, CDR1 is LNHDA and CDR2 is SQIVND (reference sequence). V lost 6 bases and J 7 bases, leaving 15 bases between the germline ends. The CDR3 reads CASSIEGAGGYTF. CDR3 coding DNA: TGTGCCAGTAGCATTGAAGGCGCAGGTGGCTACACCTTC.

This clone was counted ten times or more. This sequence joins TRBV27 and TRBJ2-2; 8 bases match TRBD1. Germline loops: CDR1 MNHEY, CDR2 SMNVEV (reference sequence). CDR3 length: 18 residues. Trimming removed 6 bases from V and 4 bases from J; junction bases left unmatched: 16. CDR3 nucleotide sequence: TGTGCCAGCAGACCTCCACCTGACAGGGGTCGTGGCACCGGGGAGCTGTTTTTT. Protein: CASRPPPDRGRGTGELFF.

The chain is built from TRBV4-1 and TRBJ2-6; D is unclear. The ends were cut back, 1 base at V and 0 bases at J, with 4 bases in the middle. The CDR3 is made up of 15 amino acids. CDR1 MGHRA and CDR2 YSYEKL come from the germline V gene. In DNA form, the CDR3 reads TGCGCCAGCAGCCAAGTACACTCTGGGGCCAACGTCCTGACTTTC. This sequence encodes CASSQVHSGANVLTF.